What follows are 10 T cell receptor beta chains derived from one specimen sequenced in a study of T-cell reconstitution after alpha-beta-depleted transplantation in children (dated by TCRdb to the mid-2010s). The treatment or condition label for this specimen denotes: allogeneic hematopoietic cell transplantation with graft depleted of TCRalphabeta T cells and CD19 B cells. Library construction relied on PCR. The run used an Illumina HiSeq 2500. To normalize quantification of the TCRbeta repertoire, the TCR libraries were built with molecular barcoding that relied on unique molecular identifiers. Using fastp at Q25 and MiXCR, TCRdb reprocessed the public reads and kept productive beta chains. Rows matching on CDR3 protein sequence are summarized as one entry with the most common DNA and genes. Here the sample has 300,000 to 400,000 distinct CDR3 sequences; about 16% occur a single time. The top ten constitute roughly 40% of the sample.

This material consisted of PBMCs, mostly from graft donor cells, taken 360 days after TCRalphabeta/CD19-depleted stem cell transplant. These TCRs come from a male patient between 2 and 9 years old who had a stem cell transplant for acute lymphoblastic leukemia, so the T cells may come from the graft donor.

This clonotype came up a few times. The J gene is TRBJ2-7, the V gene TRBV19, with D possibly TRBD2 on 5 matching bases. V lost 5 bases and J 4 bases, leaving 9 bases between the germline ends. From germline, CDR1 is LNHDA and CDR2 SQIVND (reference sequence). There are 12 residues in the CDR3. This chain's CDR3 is CASSEGRYEQYF. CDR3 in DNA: TGTGCCAGTAGTGAGGGCCGTTACGAGCAGTACTTC.

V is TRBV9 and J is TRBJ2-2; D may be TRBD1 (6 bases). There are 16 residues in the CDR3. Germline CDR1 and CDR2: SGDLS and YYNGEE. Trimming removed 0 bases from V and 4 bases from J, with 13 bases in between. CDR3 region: CASSVVGGRRTGELFF. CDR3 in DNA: TGTGCCAGCAGCGTAGTAGGGGGTCGACGCACCGGGGAGCTGTTTTTT.

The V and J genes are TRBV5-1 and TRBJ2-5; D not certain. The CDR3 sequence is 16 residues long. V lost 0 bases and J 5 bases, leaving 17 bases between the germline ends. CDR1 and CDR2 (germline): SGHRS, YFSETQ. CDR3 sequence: CASSLEVARVLETQYF. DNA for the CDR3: TGCGCCAGCAGCTTGGAAGTAGCCCGGGTTTTGGAGACCCAGTACTTC.

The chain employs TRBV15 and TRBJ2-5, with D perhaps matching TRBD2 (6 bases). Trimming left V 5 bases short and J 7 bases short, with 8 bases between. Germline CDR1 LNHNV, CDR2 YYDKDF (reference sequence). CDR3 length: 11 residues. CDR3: CATSQEGTQYF. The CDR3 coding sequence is TGTGCCACCAGCCAGGAGGGGACCCAGTACTTC. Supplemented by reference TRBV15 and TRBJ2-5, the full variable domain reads DAMVIQNPRYQVTQFGKPVTLSCSQTLNHNVMYWYQQKSSQAPKLLFHYYDKDFNNEADTPDNFQSRRPNTSFCFLDIRSPGLGDTAMYLCATSQEGTQYFGPGTRLLVL.

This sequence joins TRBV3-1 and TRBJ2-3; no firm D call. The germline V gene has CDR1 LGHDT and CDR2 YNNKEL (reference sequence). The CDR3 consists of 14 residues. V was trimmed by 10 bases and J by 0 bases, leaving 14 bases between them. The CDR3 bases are TGTGCCACTAACCCAGCGCGCAGCACAGATACGCAGTATTTT. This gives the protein CATNPARSTDTQYF.

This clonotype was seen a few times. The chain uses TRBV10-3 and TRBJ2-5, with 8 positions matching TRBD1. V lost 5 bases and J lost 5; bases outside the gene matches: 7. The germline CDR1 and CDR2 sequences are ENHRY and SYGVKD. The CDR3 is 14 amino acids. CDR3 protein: CAISPTQGGETQYF. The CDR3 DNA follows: TGTGCCATCAGTCCTACACAGGGGGGCGAGACCCAGTACTTC.

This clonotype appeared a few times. CDR3 DNA: TGTGCCAGCAGCTTAGGATCGGGACTAGCGACAGATACGCAGTATTTT. Translating gives CASSLGSGLATDTQYF. V is TRBV7-9 and J is TRBJ2-3; 10 nucleotides match TRBD2. The CDR3 is 16 amino acids. V shed 1 base and J 3 bases; nucleotides not matched to a gene: 4. In germline, CDR1 is SEHNR, CDR2 FQNEAQ (reference sequence). Full variable domain (outside the CDR3, taken from reference TRBV7-9 and TRBJ2-3): DTGVSQNPRHKITKRGQNVTFRCDPISEHNRLYWYRQTLGQGPEFLTYFQNEAQLEKSRLLSDRFSAERPKGSFSTLEIQRTEQGDSAMYLCASSLGSGLATDTQYFGPGTRLTVL.

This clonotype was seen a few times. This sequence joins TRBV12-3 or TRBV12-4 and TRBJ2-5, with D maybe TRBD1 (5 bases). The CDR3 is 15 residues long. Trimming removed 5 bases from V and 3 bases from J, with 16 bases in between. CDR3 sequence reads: CASSPARQPKETQYF. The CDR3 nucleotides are TGTGCCAGCAGTCCCGCCCGACAGCCTAAAGAGACCCAGTACTTC.

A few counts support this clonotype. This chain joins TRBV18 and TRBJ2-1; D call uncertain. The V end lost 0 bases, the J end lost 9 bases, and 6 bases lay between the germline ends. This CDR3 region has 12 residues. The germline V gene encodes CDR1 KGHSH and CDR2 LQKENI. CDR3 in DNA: TGTGCCAGCTCACCACCGGTCGGTGAGCAGTTCTTC. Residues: CASSPPVGEQFF. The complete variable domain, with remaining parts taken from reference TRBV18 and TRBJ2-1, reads NAGVMQNPRHLVRRRGQEARLRCSPMKGHSHVYWYRQLPEEGLKFMVYLQKENIIDESGMPKERFSAEFPKEGPSILRIQQVVRGDSAAYFCASSPPVGEQFFGPGTRLTVL.

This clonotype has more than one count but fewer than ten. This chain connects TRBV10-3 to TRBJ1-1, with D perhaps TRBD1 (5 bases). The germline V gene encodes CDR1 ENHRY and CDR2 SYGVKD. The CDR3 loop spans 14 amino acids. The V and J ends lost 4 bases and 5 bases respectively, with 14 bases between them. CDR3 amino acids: CAISVQYRGTEAFF. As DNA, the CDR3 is TGTGCCATCAGTGTCCAATATAGGGGAACTGAAGCTTTCTTT.